This record covers a single T cell receptor beta chain. The data stem from a study of cytomegalovirus exposure and HLA in healthy donors. Losses at the gene ends were 0 bases for V and 4 bases for J; bases not matched to a gene: 9. Germline values: CDR1 KGHSH, CDR2 LQKENI. CDR3 length equals 17 residues. Primers included in the PCR were 60 Vbeta and 13 Jbeta primers. The method was immunoSEQ multiplex PCR; TCRdb's version includes in-frame clones alone and lacks a portion of them. Here the sample spans approximately 78,000 clones, approximately 88% being singletons. The receptor comes from a woman between 50 and 59 years old in good health and CMV-seronegative. Input material: PBMCs. The chain links TRBV18 to TRBJ1-2; TRBD1 aligns across 9 bases. DNA of the CDR3: TGTGCCAGCTCACCACCAAATCGAGACAGGGGGTCCTATGGCTACACCTTC. This gives the protein CASSPPNRDRGSYGYTF.